The 10 T cell receptor beta chains listed next were all sequenced from one sample in a study of early T cells in non-severe SARS-CoV-2 infection. MiXCR, applied by TCRdb to the 5' RACE reads, yields one record per CDR3 protein. Seen here are about 110,000 distinct CDR3 sequences, about 12% observed once, and the top ten hold 3.1%. Sequenced material: whole blood. The receptors were sampled from an adult who was a healthcare worker with PCR-confirmed SARS-CoV-2 infection or an uninfected control (not recorded which).

This clonotype was observed at least ten times. The chain joins TRBV18 to TRBJ2-6, with D perhaps matching TRBD1 (6 bases). The CDR3 runs to 20 residues. Germline V gives CDR1 KGHSH, CDR2 LQKENI. V lost 2 bases to trimming and J lost 0 bases, with 20 bases between them. DNA of the CDR3: TGTGCCAGCTCACCAACGTTAGGGACACCTCCCCTCTCTGGGGCCAACGTCCTGACTTTC. Translating gives CASSPTLGTPPLSGANVLTF.

CDR3 residues: CSAFPTGDNQPQHF. The CDR3 nucleotides are TGCAGTGCTTTTCCGACAGGGGACAATCAGCCCCAGCATTTT. The chain has TRBV20-1 and TRBJ1-5, with TRBD1 matching over 8 bases. Per germline, CDR1 DFQATT and CDR2 SNEGSKA (reference sequence). The CDR3 spans 14 residues. With 5 bases clipped from V and 3 bases from J, the junction kept 6 bases outside the gene matches.

The chain uses TRBV7-2 and TRBJ2-7; D gene unclear. From germline, CDR1 is SGHTA and CDR2 FQGNSA. Trimming pared 1 base from V and 3 bases from J, leaving 13 bases between. The CDR3 totals 15 residues. The DNA for the CDR3 is TGTGCCAGCAGCTTAGGCCGGACCGTCGTCTACGAGCAGTACTTC. Residues: CASSLGRTVVYEQYF.

This clonotype appeared many times. The V gene is TRBV29-1, the J gene TRBJ2-3; 9 bases are a match to TRBD1. This CDR3 is 11 amino acids long. Trimming cost V 8 bases and J 6 bases; bases outside gene matches: 3. Per germline, CDR1 SQVTM and CDR2 ANQGSEA. The CDR3 here is CSTTGGDTQYF. As DNA, the CDR3 is TGCAGCACGACAGGGGGTGATACGCAGTATTTT.

The V and J genes are TRBV9 and TRBJ2-1; TRBD2 matches at 9 bases. This CDR3 contains 18 residues. Germline trimming cut 4 bases from V and 7 bases from J; bases unmatched to any gene: 18. Per the germline V gene, CDR1 is SGDLS and CDR2 is YYNGEE. The CDR3 bases are TGTGCCAGCAGCTCGAGACTCCTTAGCGGGAGATCGTCGAATGAGCAGTTCTTC. Translated, it gives CASSSRLLSGRSSNEQFF.

This clonotype was detected many times. The genes are TRBV7-9 and TRBJ2-5; D tentatively fits TRBD1 or TRBD2 (6 bases each). Trimming removed 4 bases at V and 2 bases at J, with 14 bases between. The CDR3 has 15 amino acids. The germline V gene has CDR1 SEHNR and CDR2 FQNEAQ (reference sequence). The DNA of the CDR3 is TGTGCCAGCAGCTCGGGGGCCGGGATACAAGAGACCCAGTACTTC. It translates to CASSSGAGIQETQYF.

The chain has TRBV3-1 and TRBJ2-3, with 10 nucleotides matching TRBD2. Trimming took 3 bases from V and 5 from J; bases not matched to a gene: 8. The CDR3 has 16 amino acids. Per germline, CDR1 LGHDT and CDR2 YNNKEL (reference sequence). As DNA, the CDR3 is TGTGCCAGCAGCCAGCTAGCGGGGGAAGGAAAAGATACGCAGTATTTT. Amino acids: CASSQLAGEGKDTQYF.

This clonotype was seen more than once but under ten times. The rearrangement joins TRBV28 to TRBJ1-1; the D is unclear. CDR1 is MDHEN and CDR2 is SYDVKM in the germline V gene. V lost 7 bases, J lost 7 bases, and 13 bases lay in between. The CDR3 is made up of 12 amino acids. The CDR3 reads CASTPTTLEAFF. CDR3 nucleotides: TGTGCCAGCACCCCGACAACTCTTGAAGCTTTCTTT.

This clonotype was detected many times. The V gene is TRBV2, the J gene TRBJ2-7, with TRBD2 matching 8 bases. The germline gives CDR1 SNHLY, CDR2 FYNNEI. V dropped 3 bases and J dropped 3; count of bases not matched to a gene: 7. The CDR3 consists of 15 residues. CDR3 sequence reads: CASSERVAGSYEQYF. The CDR3 nucleotides are TGTGCCAGCAGTGAGAGGGTAGCGGGGAGCTACGAGCAGTACTTC. Supplemented by reference TRBV2 and TRBJ2-7, the full variable domain reads EPEVTQTPSHQVTQMGQEVILRCVPISNHLYFYWYRQILGQKVEFLVSFYNNEISEKSEIFDDQFSVERPDGSNFTLKIRSTKLEDSAMYFCASSERVAGSYEQYFGPGTRLTVT.

The J gene is TRBJ1-1, the V gene TRBV30; weak D call: TRBD1 (6 bases). The CDR3 loop spans 14 amino acids. V was cut by 3 bases and J by 6 bases, with 17 bases left in between. Germline assignment: CDR1 GTSNPN and CDR2 SVGIG (reference sequence). The CDR3 DNA follows: TGTGCCTGGAGCCCAATCCACAGGGAGCCTGAAGCTTTCTTT. This translates into CAWSPIHREPEAFF.